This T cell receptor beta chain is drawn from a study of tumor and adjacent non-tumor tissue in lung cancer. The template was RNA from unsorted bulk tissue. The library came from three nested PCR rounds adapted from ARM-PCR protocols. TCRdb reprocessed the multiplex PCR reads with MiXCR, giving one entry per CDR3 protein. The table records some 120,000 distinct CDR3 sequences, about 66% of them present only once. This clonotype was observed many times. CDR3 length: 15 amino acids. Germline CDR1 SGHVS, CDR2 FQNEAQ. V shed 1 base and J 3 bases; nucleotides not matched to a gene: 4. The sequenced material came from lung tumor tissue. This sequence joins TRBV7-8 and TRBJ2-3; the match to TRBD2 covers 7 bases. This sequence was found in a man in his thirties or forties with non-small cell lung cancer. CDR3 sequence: CASSLVLASTDTQYF. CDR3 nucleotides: TGTGCCAGCAGCTTAGTACTAGCGAGTACAGATACGCAGTATTTT.